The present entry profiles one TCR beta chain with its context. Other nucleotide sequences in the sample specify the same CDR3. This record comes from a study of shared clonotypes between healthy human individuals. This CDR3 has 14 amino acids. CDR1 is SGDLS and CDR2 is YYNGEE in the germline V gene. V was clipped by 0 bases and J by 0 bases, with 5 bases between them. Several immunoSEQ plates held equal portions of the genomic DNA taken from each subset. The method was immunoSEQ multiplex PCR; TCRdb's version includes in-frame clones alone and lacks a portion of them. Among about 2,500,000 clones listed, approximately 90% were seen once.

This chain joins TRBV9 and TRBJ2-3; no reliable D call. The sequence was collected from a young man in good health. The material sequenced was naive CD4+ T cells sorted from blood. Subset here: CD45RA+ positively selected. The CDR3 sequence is CASSVAPSTDTQYF. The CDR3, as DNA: TGTGCCAGCAGCGTAGCTCCCAGCACAGATACGCAGTATTTT.